The 23 T cell receptor beta chains below were found in one sample sequenced in a study of blood T cell repertoires in COVID-19. This table comes from immunoSEQ multiplex PCR, and its TCRdb copy is limited to in-frame clones, with some not included. The sample includes approximately 480,000 clones, 85% to 90% seen only once; the top ten take 0.7% to 1%. Sequencing was carried out using peripheral blood. The receptors were gathered from a man in his late teens or twenties with COVID-19, enrolled during active disease.

The chain combines TRBV11-3 with TRBJ2-1; 8 bases align to TRBD1. CDR1 and CDR2 from the germline V gene are SGHNT and YENEEA. With 5 bases clipped from V and 9 bases from J, the junction kept 9 bases outside the gene matches. The CDR3 totals 14 residues. The CDR3 DNA sequence: TGTGCCAGCAGCCCAAGGACAGGGAGCGGTGAGCAGTTCTTC. It yields the protein CASSPRTGSGEQFF.

This chain uses TRBV2 with TRBJ2-6; weak D call: TRBD2 (6 bases). With 7 bases removed from V and 4 bases from J, the gap between germline ends came to 11 bases. The germline gives CDR1 SNHLY, CDR2 FYNNEI. This CDR3 contains 14 residues. CDR3 residues: CASMGRRGANVLTF. DNA of the CDR3: TGTGCCAGCATGGGGAGGAGGGGGGCCAACGTCCTGACTTTC.

This chain joins TRBV11-2 and TRBJ2-7; D unclear. This CDR3 region has 14 residues. V dropped 0 bases and J dropped 6 bases, with 12 bases sitting between them. Germline CDR1 and CDR2: SGHAT and FQNNGV. CDR3 amino acids: CASSLDLSRREQYF. The CDR3 DNA reads TGTGCCAGCAGCTTAGATCTTAGCCGCCGCGAGCAGTACTTC.

The chain employs TRBV11-3 and TRBJ1-3; 8 bases match TRBD1. CDR1 and CDR2 (germline): SGHNT, YENEEA. Trimming took 2 bases from V and 0 from J; bases not matched to a gene: 9. The CDR3 consists of 18 residues. The CDR3 loop is CASSLPPGQGGSGNTIYF. The CDR3 DNA is TGTGCCAGCAGCTTACCCCCCGGACAGGGAGGCTCTGGAAACACCATATATTTT.

This rearrangement joins TRBV29-1 to TRBJ1-5, with a tentative D call TRBD1 (6 bases). Germline V gene data show CDR1 as SQVTM and CDR2 as ANQGSEA. This CDR3 comprises 17 residues. The germline V and J ends were trimmed by 6 bases and 4 bases, with 25 bases remaining between them. The CDR3 protein is CSVPLGGATGKNQPQHF. The DNA for the CDR3 is TGCAGCGTACCGCTCGGAGGCGCGACAGGAAAGAATCAGCCCCAGCATTTT.

The chain links TRBV5-4 to TRBJ1-1, with D possibly matching TRBD1 (6 bases). V was shortened by 3 bases and J by 4 bases, with 16 bases between the two germline ends. Germline lookup yields CDR1 SGHNT and CDR2 YYREEE (reference sequence). The CDR3 runs 15 residues. This CDR3 reads CASSSTKQGSTEAFF. The CDR3 DNA follows: TGTGCCAGCAGCTCTACAAAGCAGGGGAGCACTGAAGCTTTCTTT.

The chain links TRBV11-3 to TRBJ2-1; 11 positions agree with TRBD2. The CDR3 has 17 residues. Per germline, CDR1 SGHNT and CDR2 YENEEA. V lost 4 bases to trimming and J lost 9 bases; unmatched junction nucleotides: 14. The CDR3 is CASSSVGSGRAGGEQFF. As DNA, the CDR3 is TGTGCCAGCAGCTCAGTGGGTAGCGGGAGGGCGGGCGGTGAGCAGTTCTTC.

The genes are TRBV7-8 and TRBJ2-1; 13 bases line up with TRBD2. This CDR3 is built from 17 residues. With V trimmed by 4 bases and J by 0 bases, 3 bases remained unmatched. The germline V gene encodes CDR1 SGHVS and CDR2 FQNEAQ. CDR3 amino acids: CASSSRTSGSSYNEQFF. The CDR3 coding sequence is TGTGCCAGCAGCTCACGGACTAGCGGGAGCTCCTACAATGAGCAGTTCTTC.

This clone has just one count. The CDR3: CASSQTDRGLEQFF. The CDR3 region has the DNA TGTGCCAGCAGCCAAACAGACAGGGGGCTTGAGCAGTTCTTC. The chain couples TRBV3-1 (or the pseudogene TRBV3-2) to TRBJ2-1; 10 bases align to TRBD1. J was trimmed by 9 bases and V by 2 bases; bases with no gene match: 4. CDR3 length equals 14 residues. CDR1 and CDR2 (germline): LGHDT, YNNKEL (reference sequence).

The rearrangement joins TRBV25-1 to TRBJ1-2; 10 bases agree with TRBD1. Germline CDR1 is MGHDK and CDR2 is SYGVNS. The CDR3 spans 13 residues. The V and J ends lost 3 bases and 7 bases, in that order; junction bases with no gene match: 2. CDR3 bases: TGTGCCAGCAGTGAGACAGGGGGCGGTGGCTACACCTTC. Its translation is CASSETGGGGYTF.

Here the CDR3 reads CASSADKLGYTF. For the CDR3, the DNA is TGTGCCAGCAGCGCGGATAAACTTGGCTACACCTTC. The V and J genes are TRBV5-4 and TRBJ1-2; D is undetermined. This CDR3 has 12 amino acids. With 4 bases removed from V and 7 bases from J, the gap between germline ends came to 11 bases. The germline CDR1 and CDR2 sequences are SGHNT and YYREEE (reference sequence). The whole variable domain, filled in from reference TRBV5-4 and TRBJ1-2, reads ETGVTQSPTHLIKTRGQQVTLRCSSQSGHNTVSWYQQALGQGPQFIFQYYREEENGRGNFPPRFSGLQFPNYSSELNVNALELDDSALYLCASSADKLGYTFGSGTRLTVV.

The genes are TRBV6-6 and TRBJ2-6, with 16 bases matching TRBD2. CDR3 length: 20 residues. Germline CDR1 reads MNHNY; CDR2 reads SVGAGI (reference sequence). With 5 bases clipped from V and 2 bases from J, the junction kept 9 bases outside the gene matches. This CDR3 reads CASSPGTSGGAWTGANVLTF. As DNA, the CDR3 is TGTGCCAGCAGTCCCGGGACTAGCGGGGGGGCCTGGACTGGGGCCAACGTCCTGACTTTC.

This clone was seen more than once but under ten times. The chain employs TRBV2 and TRBJ1-2, with D unclear. This CDR3 has 14 amino acids. Trimming took 2 bases from V and 0 from J, leaving 7 bases between them. CDR1 is SNHLY, CDR2 FYNNEI, per germline. The CDR3 sequence is CASSELTANYGYTF. In DNA form, the CDR3 reads TGTGCCAGCAGTGAACTTACAGCTAACTATGGCTACACCTTC.

The CDR3 loop reads CASSLDQTAKTQYF. Written as DNA, the CDR3 is TGCGCCAGCAGCTTGGATCAAACAGCTAAGACCCAGTACTTC. The chain combines TRBV5-1 with TRBJ2-5, with D uncertain. Germline assignment: CDR1 SGHRS and CDR2 YFSETQ. Trimming took 0 bases from V and 6 from J, leaving 12 bases between them. This CDR3 region has 14 residues.

This chain uses TRBV15 with TRBJ2-1; TRBD2 matches 11 bases. The CDR3 runs to 19 residues. Germline CDR1 is LNHNV and CDR2 is YYDKDF (reference sequence). After removal of 0 bases from V and 7 bases from J, the junction contained 14 bases not matched to a gene. The CDR3 DNA reads TGTGCCACCAGCAGAGATCGAGGCGTAGCGGGGGGGCCTGTGAATGAGCAGTTCTTC. Translating it yields CATSRDRGVAGGPVNEQFF.

This clone has just one count. V and J are TRBV7-2 and TRBJ1-2; 9 positions agree with TRBD1. The CDR3 length is 16 residues. The V and J ends lost 1 base and 8 bases, in that order; junction bases with no gene match: 11. CDR1 and CDR2 from the germline V gene are SGHTA and FQGNSA. CDR3 bases: TGTGCCAGCAGCTTAGTAGGCGGGGGACAGGGCTTCGGCTACACCTTC. It yields the protein CASSLVGGGQGFGYTF.

The chain employs TRBV6-1 and TRBJ1-2; the match to TRBD1 covers 7 bases. Germline assignment: CDR1 MNHNS and CDR2 SASEGT. The CDR3 sequence is 13 residues long. Losses at the gene ends were 0 bases for V and 10 bases for J; bases not matched to a gene: 5. CDR3 sequence: CASSEANRGNYTF. The CDR3 DNA reads TGTGCCAGCAGTGAAGCGAACAGGGGTAACTACACCTTC.

The genes are TRBV6-2 or TRBV6-3 and TRBJ2-5; 8 nucleotides agree with TRBD2. With 4 bases clipped from V and 5 bases from J, the junction kept 9 bases outside the gene matches. The CDR3 is made up of 15 amino acids. Germline loops: CDR1 MNHEY, CDR2 SVGEGT. CDR3 region: CASSSNGRGGETQYF. CDR3 bases: TGTGCCAGCAGTTCTAACGGGAGGGGAGGGGAGACCCAGTACTTC.

The V gene is TRBV15, the J gene TRBJ1-2; D possibly corresponds to TRBD1 (5 bases). Germline values: CDR1 LNHNV, CDR2 YYDKDF (reference sequence). V shed 0 bases and J shed 4 bases, with 12 bases lying between them. There are 15 residues in the CDR3. This CDR3 is CATSRDPGQPYGYTF. Written as DNA, the CDR3 is TGTGCCACCAGCAGAGATCCCGGACAACCCTATGGCTACACCTTC.

The chain joins TRBV29-1 to TRBJ2-7, with D unresolved. This CDR3 region has 13 residues. Per the germline V gene, CDR1 is SQVTM and CDR2 is ANQGSEA. V lost 5 bases to trimming and J lost 6 bases, with 17 bases between them. The CDR3 here is CSVRLTLAVEQYF. The CDR3 DNA is TGCAGCGTTAGACTCACACTGGCGGTCGAGCAGTACTTC.

V gene TRBV7-9 combines with J gene TRBJ1-3; the D is unclear. CDR3 length equals 13 residues. Germline loops: CDR1 SEHNR, CDR2 FQNEAQ (reference sequence). V dropped 3 bases and J dropped 8 bases, with 11 bases sitting between them. CDR3 bases: TGTGCCAGCAGCTTCGACGGACTCGACACCATATATTTT. Protein sequence: CASSFDGLDTIYF. Full variable domain (remainder filled in from reference TRBV7-9 and TRBJ1-3): DTGVSQNPRHKITKRGQNVTFRCDPISEHNRLYWYRQTLGQGPEFLTYFQNEAQLEKSRLLSDRFSAERPKGSFSTLEIQRTEQGDSAMYLCASSFDGLDTIYFGEGSWLTVV.

This clone was observed a single time. The chain joins TRBV2 to TRBJ2-2; TRBD1 might be the D (6 bases). Germline V gene data show CDR1 as SNHLY and CDR2 as FYNNEI. The V end was cut by 8 bases, the J end by 1 base, with 17 bases between. This CDR3 is built from 16 residues. CDR3 bases: TGTGCCAGCGGGAACAGGGTTGTTTGGAACACCGGGGAGCTGTTTTTT. Protein product: CASGNRVVWNTGELFF. Drawing the rest from reference TRBV2 and TRBJ2-2, the complete variable domain is EPEVTQTPSHQVTQMGQEVILRCVPISNHLYFYWYRQILGQKVEFLVSFYNNEISEKSEIFDDQFSVERPDGSNFTLKIRSTKLEDSAMYFCASGNRVVWNTGELFFGEGSRLTVL.

This clone was detected only once. An end of the junction differs from the germline gene, which may be a read error. V and J are TRBV2 and TRBJ1-1; D not resolved. The CDR3 contains 12 residues. Per germline, CDR1 SNHLY and CDR2 FYNNEI. The CDR3 nucleotides are TGTGCCAGCAATCGTCGGAACAGTGAAGCTTTCTTT. It is translated as CASNRRNSEAFF.